This T cell receptor beta chain was obtained from a study of beta chain features in type 1 diabetes. By way of CD45RO/CCR7/CD25/CD127/CD95/CD27, the CD4+ regulatory, stem cell-like memory, central memory and naive cells were sorted. Isolated RNA was reverse transcribed in full, so expressed TCRB transcripts were sequenced. The method was immunoSEQ multiplex PCR; TCRdb's version includes in-frame clones alone and lacks a portion of them. The sample contains about 160,000 clones, less than 9.5% of which appear only once. General observations from the study: Sequencing used cDNA, and cells with high TCR expression could therefore be over-represented. Within each of all four CD4+ subsets, Type 1 diabetes patients had TCRB CDR3s that were moderately but significantly shorter.

A remark on this clone: Its antigen is not identified.

In germline, CDR1 is SGHRS, CDR2 YFSETQ. This CDR3 has 15 residues. After removal of 4 bases from V and 5 bases from J, the junction contained 9 bases not matched to a gene. The chain is built from TRBV5-1 and TRBJ2-3; 8 bases map to TRBD1. The receptor comes from a woman aged 40 to 49 with type 1 diabetes. The source material was central memory CD4+ T cells from blood. CDR3: CASSPGQGVGDTQYF. The CDR3 DNA is TGCGCCAGCAGCCCCGGACAGGGCGTGGGAGATACGCAGTATTTT. Looking up the rest from reference TRBV5-1 and TRBJ2-3 gives the full variable domain: KAGVTQTPRYLIKTRGQQVTLSCSPISGHRSVSWYQQTPGQGLQFLFEYFSETQRNKGNFPGRFSGRQFSNSRSEMNVSTLELGDSALYLCASSPGQGVGDTQYFGPGTRLTVL.